The sequence of this TCR beta chain was determined in a study of CD8 T cells in ankylosing spondylitis. Study-wide findings and caveats: Those disease-linked clones were CD8+; they were also relatively rare in peripheral blood. Within matched ankylosing spondylitis synovial fluid, disease-linked clones were reportedly significantly enriched. For ankylosing spondylitis blood, a TCR beta motif of several highly homologous variants appeared characteristic.

This clonotype has a handful of counts. The target antigen is unknown. TCRdb fed the 5' RACE reads into MiXCR, producing one record per CDR3 protein. The table lists 650,000 to 800,000 distinct CDR3 sequences, 15% to 20% of them singletons. With V trimmed by 6 bases and J by 1 base, 10 bases remained unmatched. This CDR3 has 15 amino acids. The germline gives CDR1 DFQATT, CDR2 SNEGSKA (reference sequence). The TCR was taken from a male donor with ankylosing spondylitis. The gene calls are TRBV20-1 and TRBJ1-2; 8 bases line up with TRBD1. The material sequenced was blood, either unsorted or a sorted T cell fraction (not recorded which). The CDR3 region is CSATSGQGLNYGYTF. The DNA for the CDR3 is TGCAGTGCAACCTCAGGACAGGGACTTAACTATGGCTACACCTTC.